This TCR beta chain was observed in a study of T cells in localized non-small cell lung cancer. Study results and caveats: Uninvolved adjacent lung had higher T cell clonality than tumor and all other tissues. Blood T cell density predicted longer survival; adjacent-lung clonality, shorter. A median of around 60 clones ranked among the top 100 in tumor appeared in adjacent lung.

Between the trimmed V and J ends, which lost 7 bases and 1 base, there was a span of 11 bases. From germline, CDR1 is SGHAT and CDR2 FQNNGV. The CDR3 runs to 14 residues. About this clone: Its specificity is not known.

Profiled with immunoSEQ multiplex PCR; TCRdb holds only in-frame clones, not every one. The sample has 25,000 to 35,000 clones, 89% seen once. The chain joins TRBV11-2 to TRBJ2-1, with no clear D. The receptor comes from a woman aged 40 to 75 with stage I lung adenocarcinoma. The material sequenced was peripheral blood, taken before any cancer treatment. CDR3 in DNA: TGTGCCAGCACCCGGACCGGATCCTACAATGAGCAGTTCTTC. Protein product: CASTRTGSYNEQFF.